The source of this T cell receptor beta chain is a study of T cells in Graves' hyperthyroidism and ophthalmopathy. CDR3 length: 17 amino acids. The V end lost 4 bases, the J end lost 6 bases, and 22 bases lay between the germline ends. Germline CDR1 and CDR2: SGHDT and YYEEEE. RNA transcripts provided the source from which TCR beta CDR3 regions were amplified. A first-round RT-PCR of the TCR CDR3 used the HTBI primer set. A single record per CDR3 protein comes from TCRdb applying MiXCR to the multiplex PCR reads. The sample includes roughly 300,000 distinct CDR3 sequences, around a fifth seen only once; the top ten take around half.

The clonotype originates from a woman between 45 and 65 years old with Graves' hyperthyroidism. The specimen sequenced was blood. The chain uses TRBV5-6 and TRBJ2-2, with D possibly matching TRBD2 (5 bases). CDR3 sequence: CASSPLVLSPEAGELFF. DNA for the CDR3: TGTGCCAGCAGCCCATTGGTTCTGTCTCCGGAGGCCGGGGAGCTGTTTTTT.